These T cell receptor beta chains were read from a single sample in a study of blood T cell repertoires in COVID-19. Only in-frame clones appear in the TCRdb table, and some are missing; sequencing was by immunoSEQ multiplex PCR. The sample lists 90,000 to 110,000 clones, around 81% occurring once. Sequencing was performed on peripheral blood. All receptors come from a man older than 75 with acute or convalescent COVID-19. Each CDR3 is given without its conserved first and last residue. The order of the fields is V gene, J gene, CDR3 protein.

V gene: TRBV10-3
J gene: TRBJ2-2
CDR3 protein: AIGTSGTGELF

V gene: TRBV6-5
J gene: TRBJ2-1
CDR3 protein: ASSYSTSGLTSQF

V gene: TRBV5-1
J gene: TRBJ1-3
CDR3 protein: ASQGDSSGNTIY

V gene: TRBV7-2
J gene: TRBJ1-2
CDR3 protein: ASSQRRGGSGYT

V gene: TRBV9
J gene: TRBJ2-2
CDR3 protein: ASSVKGVTGELF

V gene: TRBV9
J gene: TRBJ1-1
CDR3 protein: ASSVTHGRNTEAF

V gene: TRBV28
J gene: TRBJ1-4
CDR3 protein: ASSLSRGGKATNEKLF

V gene: TRBV5-1
J gene: TRBJ2-5
CDR3 protein: ASSLGQGPQETQY

V gene: TRBV7-9
J gene: TRBJ2-2
CDR3 protein: ASRGRMNGELF

V gene: TRBV6-5
J gene: TRBJ2-1
CDR3 protein: ASRRLADYNEQF

V gene: TRBV5-1
J gene: TRBJ1-1
CDR3 protein: ASSLVGGPEAF

V gene: TRBV5-1
J gene: TRBJ2-5
CDR3 protein: ASRPWTAETQY

V gene: TRBV19
J gene: TRBJ1-5
CDR3 protein: ASSRQARKDPQH

V gene: TRBV6-5
J gene: TRBJ2-1
CDR3 protein: ASTPSGRTYNEQF

V gene: TRBV27
J gene: TRBJ2-7
CDR3 protein: ASSFKGGGLASYEQY

V gene: TRBV6-5
J gene: TRBJ2-7
CDR3 protein: ASSYTSGSSYEQY

V gene: TRBV18
J gene: TRBJ1-3
CDR3 protein: ASSPYSGNTIY

V gene: TRBV19
J gene: TRBJ2-2
CDR3 protein: ASSRQGRTGELF

V gene: TRBV29-1
J gene: TRBJ2-3
CDR3 protein: SAGTGGFYTDTQY

V gene: TRBV19
J gene: TRBJ2-7
CDR3 protein: ASSMSGEAAYEQY

V gene: TRBV5-8
J gene: TRBJ2-7
CDR3 protein: ASSSLMTSGYSYEQY

V gene: TRBV3-1/TRBV3-2
J gene: TRBJ2-2
CDR3 protein: ASSTGLAGELGELF

V gene: TRBV28
J gene: TRBJ1-1
CDR3 protein: ASSRGLPEAF

V gene: TRBV2
J gene: TRBJ2-7
CDR3 protein: ATTSGHGSYEQY

V gene: TRBV11-3
J gene: TRBJ2-2
CDR3 protein: ASSPGQGNTGELF

V gene: TRBV5-1
J gene: TRBJ1-5
CDR3 protein: ASSYGTGAQSEPQH

V gene: TRBV5-1
J gene: TRBJ1-2
CDR3 protein: ASSSGGAGGYT

V gene: TRBV5-8
J gene: TRBJ2-7
CDR3 protein: ASSFLVGQGGYEQY

V gene: TRBV2
J gene: TRBJ1-1
CDR3 protein: ASRETGNTEAF

V gene: TRBV2
J gene: TRBJ2-1
CDR3 protein: ASSDGGRNNEQF

V gene: TRBV18
J gene: TRBJ2-3
CDR3 protein: ASSLSSSTDTQY

V gene: TRBV18
J gene: TRBJ1-1
CDR3 protein: ASSPPIQSEAF

V gene: TRBV5-8
J gene: TRBJ1-3
CDR3 protein: ASSLGGPGNTIY

V gene: TRBV27
J gene: TRBJ2-2
CDR3 protein: ASRNRGLNTGELF

V gene: TRBV6-2/TRBV6-3
J gene: TRBJ2-7
CDR3 protein: ASSHSYEQY

V gene: TRBV9
J gene: TRBJ1-2
CDR3 protein: ASSVYGQNYGYT

V gene: TRBV28
J gene: TRBJ1-5
CDR3 protein: ASSLLSGINQPQH

V gene: TRBV7-3
J gene: TRBJ2-1
CDR3 protein: ASRLTGTDYNEQF

V gene: TRBV7-6
J gene: TRBJ2-1
CDR3 protein: ASSSRLAGRSSYNEQF

V gene: TRBV30
J gene: TRBJ2-3
CDR3 protein: AWSSGSPLSTDTQY

V gene: TRBV18
J gene: TRBJ2-5
CDR3 protein: ASSPRTGGSGETQY

V gene: TRBV19
J gene: TRBJ1-5
CDR3 protein: ASSTWTAYSNQPQH

V gene: TRBV7-2
J gene: TRBJ1-1
CDR3 protein: ASSPWLTGTEAF